This is a list of T cell receptor beta chains from one sample in a study of cytomegalovirus exposure and HLA in healthy donors. The method was immunoSEQ multiplex PCR; TCRdb's version includes in-frame clones alone and lacks a portion of them. Among approximately 160,000 clones listed, roughly 80% were seen once. The sequenced sample was PBMCs. The origin of the receptors is a young man in good health and CMV-seropositive. The CDR3 runs from the conserved cysteine through the conserved F or W. D genes are given only for firm matches. Expanded clones get a size class; other rows say once, few or many, or leave the size out.

CDR3nt,CDR3aa,d_gene,abundance,v_gene,j_gene
TGTGCCAGCAGCTTAGGCACAAGGGGCAATGAGCAGTTCTTC,CASSLGTRGNEQFF,NA,NA,TRBV11-2,TRBJ2-1
TGTGCCAGTAGTATAGGATACAGGGACGAGCAGTACTTC,CASSIGYRDEQYF,NA,NA,TRBV19,TRBJ2-7
TGTGCCAGTAGTATAGATCGAAAATCAGGGCAGGGATTCTCTGGGGCCAACGTCCTGACTTTC,CASSIDRKSGQGFSGANVLTF,NA,NA,TRBV19,TRBJ2-6
TGCGCCAGCAGCCCCACTCAAAGAGCGGAGGGAAATGAAGAGCAGTTCTTC,CASSPTQRAEGNEEQFF,NA,NA,TRBV4-1,TRBJ2-1
TGTGCCAGCAGTACCACCTACAGCTCCTACGAGCAGTACTTC,CASSTTYSSYEQYF,NA,NA,TRBV6-6,TRBJ2-7
TGCGCCAGCAGCTATAGCAATCAGCCCCAGCATTTT,CASSYSNQPQHF,NA,NA,TRBV10-2,TRBJ1-5
TGCGCCAGCAGCGGGGCAGGGGGCTGGGGCACAGATACGCAGTATTTT,CASSGAGGWGTDTQYF,TRBD1,few,TRBV5-1,TRBJ2-3
TGCGCTAGCAGCCAAGTGGAGGGACAGCCCCAGCATTTT,CASSQVEGQPQHF,NA,NA,TRBV4-3,TRBJ1-5
TGCGCCAGCAGCCCATTTACGGGAAGGACCTACGAGCAGTACTTC,CASSPFTGRTYEQYF,NA,NA,TRBV4-1,TRBJ2-7
TGTGCCAGCTCACCTCGGACAGGGGATTATAGCAATCAGCCCCAGCATTTT,CASSPRTGDYSNQPQHF,TRBD1,NA,TRBV18,TRBJ1-5
TGTGCCAGCAGTGTCTTCGCGGGGGTTCGCACCGGGGAGCTGTTTTTT,CASSVFAGVRTGELFF,TRBD2,NA,TRBV28,TRBJ2-2
TGTGCCAGTAGTGCACAGGGGGCTGGTTCACCCCTCCACTTT,CASSAQGAGSPLHF,TRBD1,few,TRBV19,TRBJ1-6
TGTGCCAGCAGTGAATCGGACACGAGCTCTGGAAACACCATATATTTT,CASSESDTSSGNTIYF,NA,NA,TRBV2,TRBJ1-3
TGCGCCAGCAGTGAGTCCGGGGAGCGATCACCCCTCCACTTT,CASSESGERSPLHF,NA,NA,TRBV10-2,TRBJ1-6
TGTGCCAGCAGTTTAATCAATTTGATGGGAGACTTCGAGCAGTACTTC,CASSLINLMGDFEQYF,NA,NA,TRBV28,TRBJ2-7
TGTGCCAGCAGTGAAGTTGGTTTTTCAGCAGATACGCAGTATTTT,CASSEVGFSADTQYF,NA,NA,TRBV2,TRBJ2-3
TGTGCCAGTAGTGCCGGGACTTTGAGTACTGAAGCTTTCTTT,CASSAGTLSTEAFF,NA,NA,TRBV19,TRBJ1-1
TGTGCCAGCAGTTACGGGCTAGCGGGTCCCTCTGAGCAGTTCTTC,CASSYGLAGPSEQFF,TRBD2,once,TRBV6-5,TRBJ2-1
TGTGCTAGTGGTTTATCCCCGGGGGGACCGACATATAGCAATCAGCCCCAGCATTTT,CASGLSPGGPTYSNQPQHF,NA,NA,TRBV12-5,TRBJ1-5
TGTGCCAGCAGATCGAGCGGGGGACCCTCCTACGAGCAGTACTTC,CASRSSGGPSYEQYF,TRBD2,NA,TRBV5-4,TRBJ2-7
TGTGCCAGCAGTTCAAAAGGGGTGAACTATGGCTACACCTTC,CASSSKGVNYGYTF,NA,NA,TRBV7-9,TRBJ1-2
TGCGCCAGCAGCTTGGACGGGTCTGGAAACACCATATATTTT,CASSLDGSGNTIYF,NA,NA,TRBV5-1,TRBJ1-3
TGTGCCAGCAGCAAAAAAGAGTATAGCAATCAGCCCCAGCATTTT,CASSKKEYSNQPQHF,NA,NA,TRBV21-1,TRBJ1-5
TGCGCCAGCAGCACGACAGGGGGCGACTCAGATACGCAGTATTTT,CASSTTGGDSDTQYF,TRBD1,NA,TRBV5-1,TRBJ2-3
TGTGCCAGTAGTATGAGGACAGGGGCCCGGTATGGCTACACCTTC,CASSMRTGARYGYTF,TRBD1,NA,TRBV19,TRBJ1-2
TGTGCCAGCAGTAAACTCGCCGGCACAGGAGATCAGCCCCAGCATTTT,CASSKLAGTGDQPQHF,NA,NA,TRBV6-6,TRBJ1-5
TGTGCCAGCAGCGGGCGAGTCGGCTACGAGCAGTACTTC,CASSGRVGYEQYF,NA,NA,TRBV5-4,TRBJ2-7